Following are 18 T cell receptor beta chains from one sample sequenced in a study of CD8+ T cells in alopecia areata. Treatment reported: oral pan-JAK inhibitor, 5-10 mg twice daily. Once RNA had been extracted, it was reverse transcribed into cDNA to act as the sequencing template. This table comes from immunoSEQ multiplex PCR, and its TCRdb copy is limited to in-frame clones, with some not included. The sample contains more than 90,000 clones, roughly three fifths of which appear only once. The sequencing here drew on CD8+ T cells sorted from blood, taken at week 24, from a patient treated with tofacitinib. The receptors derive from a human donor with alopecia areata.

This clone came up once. Here the CDR3 reads CASSQYRGFNHQPQHF. CDR3 bases: TGTGCCAGCTCACAGTACAGGGGTTTTAATCATCAGCCCCAGCATTTT. The rearrangement uses TRBV18 and TRBJ1-5; TRBD1 aligns across 7 bases. This CDR3 has 16 amino acids. Germline CDR1 reads KGHSH; CDR2 reads LQKENI. V was pared by 4 bases and J by 5 bases, with 11 bases of the junction left unmatched.

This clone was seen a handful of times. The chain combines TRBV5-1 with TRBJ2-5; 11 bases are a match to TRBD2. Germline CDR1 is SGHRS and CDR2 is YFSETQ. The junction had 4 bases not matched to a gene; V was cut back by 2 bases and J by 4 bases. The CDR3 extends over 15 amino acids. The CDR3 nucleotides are TGCGCCAGCAGCTTTAGCGGGGGGGCGAGAGAGACCCAGTACTTC. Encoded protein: CASSFSGGARETQYF.

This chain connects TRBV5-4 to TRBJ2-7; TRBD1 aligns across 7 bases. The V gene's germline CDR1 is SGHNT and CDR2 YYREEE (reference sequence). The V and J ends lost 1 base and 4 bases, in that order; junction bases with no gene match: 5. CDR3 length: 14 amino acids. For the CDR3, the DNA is TGTGCCAGCAGCTTGCGGGACAGACCTTACGAGCAGTACTTC. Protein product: CASSLRDRPYEQYF. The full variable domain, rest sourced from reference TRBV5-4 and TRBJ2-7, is ETGVTQSPTHLIKTRGQQVTLRCSSQSGHNTVSWYQQALGQGPQFIFQYYREEENGRGNFPPRFSGLQFPNYSSELNVNALELDDSALYLCASSLRDRPYEQYFGPGTRLTVT.

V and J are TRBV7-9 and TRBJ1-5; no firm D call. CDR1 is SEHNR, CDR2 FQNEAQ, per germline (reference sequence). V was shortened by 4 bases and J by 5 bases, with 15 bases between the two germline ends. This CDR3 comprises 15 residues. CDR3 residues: CASSSEGGRDQPQHF. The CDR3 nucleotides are TGTGCCAGCAGCTCAGAGGGAGGGAGGGATCAGCCCCAGCATTTT. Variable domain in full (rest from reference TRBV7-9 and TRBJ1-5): DTGVSQNPRHKITKRGQNVTFRCDPISEHNRLYWYRQTLGQGPEFLTYFQNEAQLEKSRLLSDRFSAERPKGSFSTLEIQRTEQGDSAMYLCASSSEGGRDQPQHFGDGTRLSIL.

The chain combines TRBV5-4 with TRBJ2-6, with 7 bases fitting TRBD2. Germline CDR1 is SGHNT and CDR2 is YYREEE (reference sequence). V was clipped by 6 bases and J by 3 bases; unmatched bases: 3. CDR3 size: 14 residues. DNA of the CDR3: TGTGCCAGCACCGCGGGGGATGGGGCCAACGTCCTGACTTTC. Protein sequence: CASTAGDGANVLTF.

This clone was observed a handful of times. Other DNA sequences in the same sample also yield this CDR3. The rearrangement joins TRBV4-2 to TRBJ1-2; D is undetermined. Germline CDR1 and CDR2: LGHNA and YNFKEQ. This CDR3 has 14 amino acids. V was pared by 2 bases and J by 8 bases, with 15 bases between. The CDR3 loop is CASSQLSGFGGYTF. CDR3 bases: TGTGCCAGCAGCCAACTGAGCGGGTTTGGGGGCTACACCTTC.

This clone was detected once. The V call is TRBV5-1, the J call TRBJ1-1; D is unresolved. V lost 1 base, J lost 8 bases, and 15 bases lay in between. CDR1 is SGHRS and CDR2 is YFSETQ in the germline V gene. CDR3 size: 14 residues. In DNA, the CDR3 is TGCGCCAGCAGCTTGCTACAGCCGTTTTCCGAAGCTTTCTTT. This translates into CASSLLQPFSEAFF.

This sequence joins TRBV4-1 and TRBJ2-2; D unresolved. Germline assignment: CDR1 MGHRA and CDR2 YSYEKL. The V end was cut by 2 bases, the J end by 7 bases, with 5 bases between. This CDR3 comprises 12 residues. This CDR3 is CASSQINGELFF. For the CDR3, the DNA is TGCGCCAGCAGCCAAATTAACGGGGAGCTGTTTTTT.

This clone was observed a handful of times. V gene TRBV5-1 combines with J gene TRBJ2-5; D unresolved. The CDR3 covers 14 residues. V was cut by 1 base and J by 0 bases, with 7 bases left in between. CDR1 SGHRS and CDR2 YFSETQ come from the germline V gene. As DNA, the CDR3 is TGCGCCAGCAGCTTGAGGATGTACCAAGAGACCCAGTACTTC. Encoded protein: CASSLRMYQETQYF.

The CDR3 DNA follows: TGTGCCAGCAGGCCGATTCTTGGGGACGAGCAGTACTTC. Amino acids: CASRPILGDEQYF. The V gene is TRBV27, the J gene TRBJ2-7; D unresolved. Germline V gene sequence: CDR1 MNHEY, CDR2 SMNVEV (reference sequence). This CDR3 has 13 amino acids. Trimming removed 6 bases from V and 5 bases from J, with 14 bases in between.

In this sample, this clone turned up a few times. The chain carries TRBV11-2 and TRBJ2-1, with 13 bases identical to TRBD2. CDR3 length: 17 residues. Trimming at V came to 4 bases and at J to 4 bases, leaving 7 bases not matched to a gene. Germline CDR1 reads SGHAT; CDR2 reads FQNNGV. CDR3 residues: CASSSGLAGQIYNEQFF. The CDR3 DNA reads TGTGCCAGCAGCTCGGGACTAGCGGGGCAAATATACAATGAGCAGTTCTTC.

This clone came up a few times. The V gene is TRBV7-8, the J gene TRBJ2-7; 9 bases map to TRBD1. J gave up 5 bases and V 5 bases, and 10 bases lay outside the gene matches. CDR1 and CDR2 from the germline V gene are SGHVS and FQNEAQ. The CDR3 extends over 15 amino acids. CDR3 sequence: CASSPLSGTGNEQYF. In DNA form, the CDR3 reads TGTGCCAGCAGCCCCCTCTCCGGGACAGGGAACGAGCAGTACTTC.

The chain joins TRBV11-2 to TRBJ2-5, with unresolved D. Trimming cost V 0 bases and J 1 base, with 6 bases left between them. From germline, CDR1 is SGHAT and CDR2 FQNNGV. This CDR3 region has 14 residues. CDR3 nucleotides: TGTGCCAGCAGCTTAGAGGCTAGCCAAGAGACCCAGTACTTC. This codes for CASSLEASQETQYF.

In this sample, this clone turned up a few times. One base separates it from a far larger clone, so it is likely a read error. As DNA, the CDR3 is TGTGCCAGCAGTTACAGGGACACCGGGGAGCTGTTTTTT. Its translation: CASSYRDTGELFF. The gene calls are TRBV6-8 and TRBJ2-2; no reliable D call. Trimming pared 2 bases from V and 3 bases from J, leaving 4 bases between. CDR3 length: 13 amino acids. Germline CDR1 MNHGY, CDR2 SAAAGT.

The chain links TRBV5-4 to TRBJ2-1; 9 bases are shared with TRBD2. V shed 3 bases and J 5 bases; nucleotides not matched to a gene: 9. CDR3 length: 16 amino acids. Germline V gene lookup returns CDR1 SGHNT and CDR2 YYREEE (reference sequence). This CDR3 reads CASSSSGTSFDNEQFF. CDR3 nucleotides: TGTGCCAGCAGCTCATCCGGGACTAGCTTCGACAATGAGCAGTTCTTC.

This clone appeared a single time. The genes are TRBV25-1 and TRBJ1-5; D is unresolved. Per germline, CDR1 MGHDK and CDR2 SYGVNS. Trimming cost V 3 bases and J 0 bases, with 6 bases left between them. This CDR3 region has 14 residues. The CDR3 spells CASSDRGSNQPQHF. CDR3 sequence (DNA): TGTGCCAGCAGTGACCGGGGTAGCAATCAGCCCCAGCATTTT.

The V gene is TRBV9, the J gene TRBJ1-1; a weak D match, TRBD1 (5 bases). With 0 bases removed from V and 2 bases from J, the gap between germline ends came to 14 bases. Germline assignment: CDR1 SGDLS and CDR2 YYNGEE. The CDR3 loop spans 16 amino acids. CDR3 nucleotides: TGTGCCAGCAGCGTAGGCCAGGGATGGGGAAACACTGAAGCTTTCTTT. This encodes CASSVGQGWGNTEAFF.

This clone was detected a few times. The CDR3 nucleotides are TGTGCCAGCAGTTTATCGAACACCGGGGAGCTGTTTTTT. As protein: CASSLSNTGELFF. The V call is TRBV27, the J call TRBJ2-2; D uncertain. V lost 0 bases and J 1 base, leaving 0 bases between the germline ends. The CDR3 has 13 amino acids. Germline V CDR1 and CDR2: MNHEY, SMNVEV (reference sequence).